A selection of T cell receptor beta chains follows, all from one sample in a study of T cells after yellow fever vaccination. TCRdb itself ran the 5' RACE reads through MiXCR, one entry per CDR3 protein. The repertoire consists of about 330,000 distinct CDR3 sequences, with 6.8% occurring once and the leading ten covering roughly 19%. The sequenced sample was PBMCs, obtained about 41 days after the first yellow fever vaccination. These receptors originate from a man between 18 and 29 years old who received the YFV17D yellow fever vaccine. The CDR3 runs from the conserved cysteine through the conserved F or W. A D gene is named only where the DNA matches it firmly. The size of a clone is reported for some rows only, either as once, few or many, or as a class for expanded clones.

size: few
D: -
V: TRBV18
J: TRBJ1-1
CDR3: CASSPRASRSGQGNMNTEAFF
DNA: TGTGCCAGCTCACCACGCGCAAGTCGTTCGGGGCAGGGAAATATGAACACTGAAGCTTTCTTT

size: -
D: TRBD2
V: TRBV11-2
J: TRBJ2-5
CDR3: CASTGGSGGSWRETQYF
DNA: TGTGCCAGCACCGGGGGTAGCGGGGGGTCTTGGCGAGAGACCCAGTACTTC

size: few
D: TRBD2
V: TRBV24-1
J: TRBJ2-3
CDR3: CATSDSAGATDTQYF
DNA: TGTGCCACCAGTGATTCAGCGGGGGCCACAGATACGCAGTATTTT

size: many
D: -
V: TRBV5-5
J: TRBJ2-3
CDR3: CASSLVADSTDTQYF
DNA: TGTGCCAGCAGCTTGGTAGCTGATAGCACAGATACGCAGTATTTT

size: -
D: -
V: TRBV15
J: TRBJ2-2
CDR3: CATSRDYDPWNTGELFF
DNA: TGTGCCACCAGCAGAGATTACGACCCATGGAACACCGGGGAGCTGTTTTTT

size: -
D: TRBD1
V: TRBV6-1
J: TRBJ2-5
CDR3: CASSEDRDQETQYF
DNA: TGTGCCAGCAGTGAGGACAGGGACCAAGAGACCCAGTACTTC

size: few
D: TRBD1
V: TRBV6-5
J: TRBJ2-7
CDR3: CASSYSIQGAYEQYF
DNA: TGTGCCAGCAGTTACTCTATACAGGGGGCCTACGAGCAGTACTTC

size: many
D: -
V: TRBV7-2
J: TRBJ2-5
CDR3: CASSRYQETQYF
DNA: TGTGCCAGCAGCCGCTACCAAGAGACCCAGTACTTC

size: -
D: TRBD2
V: TRBV6-5
J: TRBJ2-1
CDR3: CASSYLGGSNEQFF
DNA: TGTGCCAGCAGTTACTTGGGGGGGAGTAATGAGCAGTTCTTC

size: -
D: TRBD2
V: TRBV19
J: TRBJ2-3
CDR3: CASSIRLAADTQYF
DNA: TGTGCCAGTAGTATTCGACTAGCCGCAGATACGCAGTATTTT

size: many
D: TRBD1
V: TRBV10-3
J: TRBJ2-2
CDR3: CAIRERQGVAGELFF
DNA: TGTGCCATCAGGGAAAGACAGGGGGTGGCCGGGGAGCTGTTTTTT

size: -
D: -
V: TRBV5-4
J: TRBJ2-5
CDR3: CASSPTPGETQYF
DNA: TGTGCCAGCAGCCCGACCCCTGGGGAGACCCAGTACTTC